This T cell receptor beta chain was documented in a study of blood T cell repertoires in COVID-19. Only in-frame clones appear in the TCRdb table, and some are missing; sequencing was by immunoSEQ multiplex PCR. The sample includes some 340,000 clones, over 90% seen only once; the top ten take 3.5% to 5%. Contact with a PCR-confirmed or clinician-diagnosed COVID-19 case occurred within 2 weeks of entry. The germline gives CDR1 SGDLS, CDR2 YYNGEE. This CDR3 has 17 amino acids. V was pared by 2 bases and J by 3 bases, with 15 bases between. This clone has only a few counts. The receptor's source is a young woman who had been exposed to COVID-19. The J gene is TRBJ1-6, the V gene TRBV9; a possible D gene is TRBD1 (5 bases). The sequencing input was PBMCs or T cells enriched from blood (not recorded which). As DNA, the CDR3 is TGTGCCAGCAGCGTTAAGGGGAGGCCCGACTATAATTCACCCCTCCACTTT. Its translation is CASSVKGRPDYNSPLHF.